This T cell receptor beta chain was identified in a study of cytomegalovirus exposure and HLA in healthy donors. General study findings and limits: Indistinguishability led to the exclusion of some V segments, TRBV6-2 and TRBV6-3 included. A later analysis appeared to link common viral pathogens to several of the most significant clusters.

The donors were healthy bone marrow donors. PCR was performed using 60 Vbeta and 13 Jbeta primers. In the authors' methods: In a later analysis, tens of millions of unique TCR beta chains included roughly 11 million shared by two or more donors. The data were produced by immunoSEQ multiplex PCR, yet TCRdb's version contains in-frame clones alone and is incomplete. Clone size and V and J calls were adopted from that table, with D and trimming inferred from the DNA. The sample has 150,000 or so clones, around 83% seen once. A remark on this clone: What it binds is unknown.

The V end lost 1 base, the J end lost 5 bases, and 11 bases lay between the germline ends. Germline V lookup: CDR1 LGHNA, CDR2 YSLEER. CDR3 length equals 15 residues. V and J are TRBV4-3 and TRBJ2-2; maybe TRBD2 (5 bases). Sequenced input: PBMCs. The receptor comes from a man aged 45-65 years in good health and CMV-seropositive. CDR3 nucleotides: TGCGCCAGCAGCCAAGTTAATAGGGAGACCGGGGAGCTGTTTTTT. As protein: CASSQVNRETGELFF.